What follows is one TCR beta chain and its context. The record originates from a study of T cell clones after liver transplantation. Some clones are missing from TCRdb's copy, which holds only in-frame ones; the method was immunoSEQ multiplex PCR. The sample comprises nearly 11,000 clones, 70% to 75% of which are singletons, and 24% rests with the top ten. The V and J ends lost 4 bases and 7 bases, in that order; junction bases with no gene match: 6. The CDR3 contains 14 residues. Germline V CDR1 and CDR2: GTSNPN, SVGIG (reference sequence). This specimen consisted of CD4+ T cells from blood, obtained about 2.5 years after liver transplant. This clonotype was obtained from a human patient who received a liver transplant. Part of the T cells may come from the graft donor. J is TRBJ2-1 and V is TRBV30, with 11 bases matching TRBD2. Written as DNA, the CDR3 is TGTGCCTGGAAAGTAGCGGGAGGGCGAAATGAGCAGTTCTTC. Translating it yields CAWKVAGGRNEQFF.